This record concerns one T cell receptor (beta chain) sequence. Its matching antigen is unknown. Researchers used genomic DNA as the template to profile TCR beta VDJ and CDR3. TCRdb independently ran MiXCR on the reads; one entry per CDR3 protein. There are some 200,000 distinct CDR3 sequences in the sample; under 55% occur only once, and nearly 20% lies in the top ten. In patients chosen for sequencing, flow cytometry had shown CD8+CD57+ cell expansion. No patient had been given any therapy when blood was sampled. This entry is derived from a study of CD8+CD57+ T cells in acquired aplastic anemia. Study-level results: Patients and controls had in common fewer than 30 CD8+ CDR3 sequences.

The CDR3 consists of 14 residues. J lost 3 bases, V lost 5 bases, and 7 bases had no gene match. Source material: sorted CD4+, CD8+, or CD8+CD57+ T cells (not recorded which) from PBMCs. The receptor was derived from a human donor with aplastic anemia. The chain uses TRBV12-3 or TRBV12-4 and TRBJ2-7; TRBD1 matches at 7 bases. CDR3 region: CASSKWDRNYEQYF. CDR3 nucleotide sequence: TGTGCCAGCAGTAAATGGGACAGAAACTACGAGCAGTACTTC.